This TCR beta chain was documented in a study of blood T cell repertoires in COVID-19. Sequenced by immunoSEQ multiplex PCR; TCRdb stores in-frame clones only, minus some. The sample contains approximately 170,000 clones, less than 85% of which appear only once. The participants were between roughly 18 and 89 years old and came from some 23 US areas. This CDR3 spans 15 amino acids. CDR1 MNHEY and CDR2 SMNVEV come from the germline V gene (reference sequence). V was trimmed by 5 bases and J by 5 bases, leaving 18 bases between them. The chain links TRBV27 to TRBJ1-1; the D gene is possibly TRBD1 (6 bases). This TCR was recovered from a woman in her fifties or sixties who had recovered from COVID-19. The sequencing input was PBMCs or T cells enriched from blood (not recorded which). This CDR3 is CASSPSGHRGTEAFF. The CDR3 region has the DNA TGTGCCAGCAGTCCTTCGGGACACCGAGGGACTGAAGCTTTCTTT.